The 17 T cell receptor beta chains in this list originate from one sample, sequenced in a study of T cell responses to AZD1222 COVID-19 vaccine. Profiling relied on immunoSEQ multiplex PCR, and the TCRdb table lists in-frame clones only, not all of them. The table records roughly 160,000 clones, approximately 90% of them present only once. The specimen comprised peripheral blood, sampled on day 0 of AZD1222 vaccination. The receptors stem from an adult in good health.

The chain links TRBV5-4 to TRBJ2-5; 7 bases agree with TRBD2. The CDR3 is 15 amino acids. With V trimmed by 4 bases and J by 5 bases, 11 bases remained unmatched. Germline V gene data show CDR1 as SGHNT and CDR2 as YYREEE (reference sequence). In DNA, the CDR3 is TGTGCCAGCAGCCCCGGGAGCTGGGGGGGGGAGACCCAGTACTTC. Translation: CASSPGSWGGETQYF.

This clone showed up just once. The CDR3 DNA is TGTGCCAGCAGCTTAGAGGGGGCTCGGGAGACCCAGTACTTC. Translating gives CASSLEGARETQYF. V usage is TRBV7-2 and J usage is TRBJ2-5; TRBD1 agrees at 7 bases. The CDR3 consists of 14 residues. Trimming cost V 1 base and J 5 bases; bases outside gene matches: 4. Germline CDR1 and CDR2: SGHTA and FQGNSA.

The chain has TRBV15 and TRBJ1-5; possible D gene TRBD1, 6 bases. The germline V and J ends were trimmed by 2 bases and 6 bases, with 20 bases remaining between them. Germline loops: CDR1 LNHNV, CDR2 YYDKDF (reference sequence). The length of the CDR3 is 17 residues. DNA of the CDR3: TGTGCCACCAGCAGATCAACGGACCCTGAACAGGGTCAGCCCCAGCATTTT. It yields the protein CATSRSTDPEQGQPQHF. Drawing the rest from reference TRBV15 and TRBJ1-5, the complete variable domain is DAMVIQNPRYQVTQFGKPVTLSCSQTLNHNVMYWYQQKSSQAPKLLFHYYDKDFNNEADTPDNFQSRRPNTSFCFLDIRSPGLGDTAMYLCATSRSTDPEQGQPQHFGDGTRLSIL.

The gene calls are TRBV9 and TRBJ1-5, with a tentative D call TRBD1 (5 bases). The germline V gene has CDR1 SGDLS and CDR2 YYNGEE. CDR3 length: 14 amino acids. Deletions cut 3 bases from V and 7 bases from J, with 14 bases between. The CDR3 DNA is TGTGCCAGCAGCGCGGGACTAGGGGTGCAGCCCCAGCATTTT. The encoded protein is CASSAGLGVQPQHF. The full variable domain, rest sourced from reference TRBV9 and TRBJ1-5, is DSGVTQTPKHLITATGQRVTLRCSPRSGDLSVYWYQQSLDQGLQFLIQYYNGEERAKGNILERFSAQQFPDLHSELNLSSLELGDSALYFCASSAGLGVQPQHFGDGTRLSIL.

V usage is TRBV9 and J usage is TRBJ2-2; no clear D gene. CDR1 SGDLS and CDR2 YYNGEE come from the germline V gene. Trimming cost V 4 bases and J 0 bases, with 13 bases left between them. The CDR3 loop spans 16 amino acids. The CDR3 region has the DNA TGTGCCAGCAGCCCCGTTTTAGGTTCGAACACCGGGGAGCTGTTTTTT. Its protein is CASSPVLGSNTGELFF.

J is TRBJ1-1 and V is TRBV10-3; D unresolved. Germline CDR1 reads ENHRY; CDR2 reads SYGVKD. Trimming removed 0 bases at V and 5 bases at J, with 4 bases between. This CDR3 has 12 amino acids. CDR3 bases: TGTGCCATCAGTGAGTCGTTTACTGAAGCTTTCTTT. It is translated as CAISESFTEAFF.

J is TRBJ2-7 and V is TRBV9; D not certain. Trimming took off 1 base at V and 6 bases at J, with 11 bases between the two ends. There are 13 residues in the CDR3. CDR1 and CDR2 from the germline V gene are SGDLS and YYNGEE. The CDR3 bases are TGTGCCAGCAGCGTAAGTCCGTCGGGCGAGCAGTACTTC. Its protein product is CASSVSPSGEQYF. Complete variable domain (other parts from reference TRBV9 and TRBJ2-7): DSGVTQTPKHLITATGQRVTLRCSPRSGDLSVYWYQQSLDQGLQFLIQYYNGEERAKGNILERFSAQQFPDLHSELNLSSLELGDSALYFCASSVSPSGEQYFGPGTRLTVT.

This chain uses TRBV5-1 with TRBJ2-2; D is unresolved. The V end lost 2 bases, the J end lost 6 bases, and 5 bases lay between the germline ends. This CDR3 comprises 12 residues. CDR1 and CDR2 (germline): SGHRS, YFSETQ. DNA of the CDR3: TGCGCCAGCAGCTTATTCGCCGGGGAGCTGTTTTTT. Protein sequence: CASSLFAGELFF.

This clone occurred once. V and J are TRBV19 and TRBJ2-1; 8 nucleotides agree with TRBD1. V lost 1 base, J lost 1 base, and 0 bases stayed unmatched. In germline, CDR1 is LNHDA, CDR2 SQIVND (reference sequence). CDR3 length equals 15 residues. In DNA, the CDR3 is TGTGCCAGTAGTATAGGGACAGGGTCCTACAATGAGCAGTTCTTC. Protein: CASSIGTGSYNEQFF.

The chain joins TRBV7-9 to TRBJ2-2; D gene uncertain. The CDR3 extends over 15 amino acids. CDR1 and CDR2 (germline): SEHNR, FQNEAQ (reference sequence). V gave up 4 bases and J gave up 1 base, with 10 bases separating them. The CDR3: CASSSPTENTGELFF. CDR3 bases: TGTGCCAGCAGCTCACCGACGGAGAACACCGGGGAGCTGTTTTTT.

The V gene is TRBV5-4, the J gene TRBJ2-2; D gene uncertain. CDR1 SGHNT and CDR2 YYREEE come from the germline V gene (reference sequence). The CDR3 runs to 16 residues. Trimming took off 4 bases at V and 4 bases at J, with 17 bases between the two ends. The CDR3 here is CASSPTWTGGTGELFF. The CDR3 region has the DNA TGTGCCAGCAGCCCCACTTGGACCGGCGGCACCGGGGAGCTGTTTTTT.

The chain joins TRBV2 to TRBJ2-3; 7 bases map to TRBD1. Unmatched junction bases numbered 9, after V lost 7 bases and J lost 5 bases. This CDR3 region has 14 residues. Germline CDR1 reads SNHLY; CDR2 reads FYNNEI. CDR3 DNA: TGTGCCAGCAAACCCGACAGGGTGGAAGATACGCAGTATTTT. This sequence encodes CASKPDRVEDTQYF.

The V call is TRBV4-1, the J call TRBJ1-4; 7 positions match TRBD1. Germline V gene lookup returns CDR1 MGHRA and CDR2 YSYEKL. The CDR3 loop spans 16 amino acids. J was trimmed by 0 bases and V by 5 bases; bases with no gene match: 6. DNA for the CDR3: TGCGCCAGCAGCTTACGGGACAGTGCAACTAATGAAAAACTGTTTTTT. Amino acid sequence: CASSLRDSATNEKLFF.

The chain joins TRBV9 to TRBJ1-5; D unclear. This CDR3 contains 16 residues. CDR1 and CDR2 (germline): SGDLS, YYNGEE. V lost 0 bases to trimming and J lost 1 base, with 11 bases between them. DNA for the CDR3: TGTGCCAGCAGCGTAGGGGCAGACGGGAGCAATCAGCCCCAGCATTTT. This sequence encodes CASSVGADGSNQPQHF.

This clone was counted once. CDR3 coding DNA: TGTGCCAGCAGTTTTTTCAGGTGGGGACACTATGGCTACACCTTC. Residues: CASSFFRWGHYGYTF. The chain uses TRBV27 and TRBJ1-2, with D maybe TRBD1 (5 bases). Germline V gene data show CDR1 as MNHEY and CDR2 as SMNVEV (reference sequence). This CDR3 has 15 residues. Trimming pared 3 bases from V and 3 bases from J, leaving 14 bases between.

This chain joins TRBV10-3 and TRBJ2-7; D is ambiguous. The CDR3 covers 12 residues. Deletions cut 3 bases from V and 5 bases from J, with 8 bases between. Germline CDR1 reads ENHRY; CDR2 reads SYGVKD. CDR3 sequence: CAISEAWDEQYF. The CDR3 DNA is TGTGCCATCAGTGAAGCCTGGGACGAGCAGTACTTC.

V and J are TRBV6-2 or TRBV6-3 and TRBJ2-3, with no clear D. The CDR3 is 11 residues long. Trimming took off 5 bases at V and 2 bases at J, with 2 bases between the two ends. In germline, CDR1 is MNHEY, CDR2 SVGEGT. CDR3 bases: TGTGCCAGCAGTAACACAGATACGCAGTATTTT. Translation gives CASSNTDTQYF.